A single sample gave rise to the 6 T cell receptor beta chains below, sequenced in a study of beta chain features in type 1 diabetes. The antigens for these receptors are not known. Broader study findings: TCRB CDR3s from Type 1 diabetes patients were moderately but significantly shorter in all four CD4+ subsets.

Reverse transcribing all isolated RNA meant expressed TCRB transcripts were sequenced. Here immunoSEQ multiplex PCR was the method, and the copy in TCRdb shows in-frame clones only, minus some. The sample has about 150,000 clones; approximately 10% are singletons. Material: central memory CD4+ T cells from blood. The receptors come from a man in his thirties or forties with type 1 diabetes.

The chain recombines TRBV7-3 with TRBJ2-2; TRBD2 might be the D (6 bases). CDR1 is SGHTA and CDR2 is FQGTGA in the germline V gene. The CDR3 is made up of 16 amino acids. V dropped 2 bases and J dropped 3 bases, with 13 bases sitting between them. Here the CDR3 reads CASSLFGGGYTGELFF. The CDR3 DNA follows: TGTGCCAGCAGCTTATTCGGGGGTGGTTACACCGGGGAGCTGTTTTTT.

V gene TRBV28 combines with J gene TRBJ2-7; 8 bases are shared with TRBD1. Trimming at V came to 10 bases and at J to 11 bases, leaving 10 bases not matched to a gene. The CDR3 runs 11 residues. The V gene's germline CDR1 is MDHEN and CDR2 SYDVKM. This CDR3 reads CAIATNRGEYF. The CDR3 nucleotides read TGTGCCATCGCGACAAACAGGGGGGAGTACTTC. Based on the CDR3 plus reference TRBV28 and TRBJ2-7, the full variable domain is DVKVTQSSRYLVKRTGEKVFLECVQDMDHENMFWYRQDPGLGLRLIYFSYDVKMKEKGDIPEGYSVSREKKERFSLILESASTNQTSMYLCAIATNRGEYFGPGTRLTVT.

The chain joins TRBV18 to TRBJ1-2; 7 positions match TRBD1. Germline CDR1 is KGHSH and CDR2 is LQKENI. The CDR3 is made up of 16 amino acids. Trimming cost V 3 bases and J 5 bases; bases outside gene matches: 12. CDR3 nucleotides: TGTGCCAGCTCACCGGGACAGAGCCATTCTAGATATGGCTACACCTTC. Amino acids: CASSPGQSHSRYGYTF.

The CDR3 nucleotides are TGTGCCAGCTCAAAAAGGCAGGGCACCTACGAGCAGTACTTC. It specifies CASSKRQGTYEQYF. J is TRBJ2-7 and V is TRBV18; a possible D gene is TRBD1 (5 bases). This CDR3 spans 14 amino acids. Deletions cut 5 bases from V and 2 bases from J, with 13 bases between. CDR1 is KGHSH, CDR2 LQKENI, per germline.

On this clone: The sample contains more than one DNA sequence encoding this CDR3. The chain uses TRBV28 and TRBJ2-5, with 7 bases fitting TRBD1. This CDR3 spans 14 amino acids. Per the germline V gene, CDR1 is MDHEN and CDR2 is SYDVKM. V shed 4 bases and J 2 bases; nucleotides not matched to a gene: 4. The CDR3 sequence: CASSSPDRQETQYF. CDR3 bases: TGTGCCAGCAGTTCACCGGACAGGCAAGAGACCCAGTACTTC.

The chain couples TRBV18 to TRBJ1-1; unclear D gene. Germline lookup yields CDR1 KGHSH and CDR2 LQKENI. This CDR3 has 15 residues. The ends were cut back, 1 base at V and 0 bases at J, with 9 bases in the middle. The CDR3 reads CASSPLSTMNTEAFF. For the CDR3, the DNA is TGTGCCAGCTCACCACTTTCGACAATGAACACTGAAGCTTTCTTT.